These 31 T cell receptor beta chains were sequenced from one sample in a study of blood T cells in healthy people across ages. For the second PCR, which ran for about 7 to 11 cycles, a sample-barcoded 5' primer and a J-beta primer mix were used. TCRdb fed the 5' RACE reads into MiXCR, producing one record per CDR3 protein. This table holds almost 550,000 distinct CDR3 sequences, 24% found once. These data are also associated with another study on T cells of mothers and their children.

Source material: blood. The receptors stem from a boy under 18 in good health.

This clonotype was seen only a few times. The rearrangement uses TRBV7-9 and TRBJ1-4; D is perhaps TRBD1 (6 bases). This CDR3 is 15 amino acids long. Looked up from germline, CDR1 is SEHNR and CDR2 is FQNEAQ (reference sequence). V shed 5 bases and J shed 8 bases, with 18 bases lying between them. CDR3 loop: CASSPTGNHDEKLFF. The DNA for the CDR3 is TGTGCCAGCAGCCCCACAGGGAATCATGACGAAAAACTGTTTTTT.

This chain joins TRBV10-3 and TRBJ2-1; 8 positions agree with TRBD1. With the DNA end fitting TRBJ2-7 better, the J assignment may be wrong. The CDR3 has 15 residues. Germline-derived CDR1 and CDR2 are ENHRY and SYGVKD. The CDR3, as DNA: TGTGCCATCAGCCCGGGACAGGAGCCAATCTACGAGCAGTACTTC. This sequence encodes CAISPGQEPIYEQYF.

This clonotype was counted a few times. The rearrangement links TRBV6-5 to TRBJ2-7, with 9 bases matching TRBD2. CDR3 length: 21 amino acids. The V segment lost 0 bases and the J segment 2 bases; nucleotides outside the gene matches: 20. Germline CDR1 reads MNHEY; CDR2 reads SVGAGI. The CDR3 region is CASSYSSRPSGVCCQTYEQYF. The CDR3 DNA is TGTGCCAGCAGTTACTCGAGTAGGCCTAGCGGGGTCTGCTGTCAAACCTACGAGCAGTACTTC.

This sequence joins TRBV9 and TRBJ2-3; D is possibly TRBD2 (7 bases). The germline V gene encodes CDR1 SGDLS and CDR2 YYNGEE. The V gene lost 4 bases and the J gene lost 4 bases, with 31 bases spanning the gap. This CDR3 is built from 20 residues. CDR3 bases: TGTGCCAGCAGCCCCACTATCCCCGGGGCGGGAGCAGGGGTAGCAGATACGCAGTATTTT. Amino acid sequence: CASSPTIPGAGAGVADTQYF.

The chain links TRBV6-5 to TRBJ2-5; perhaps TRBD1 as D (6 bases). The DNA end favors TRBJ2-7, so the J call may be wrong. Germline CDR1 reads MNHEY; CDR2 reads SVGAGI. The CDR3 has 14 amino acids. Here the CDR3 reads CASSYRGRGHEQYF. DNA for the CDR3: TGTGCCAGCAGTTACAGGGGGAGAGGTCACGAGCAGTACTTC.

The J gene is TRBJ1-4, the V gene TRBV3-1; no reliable D call. The V and J ends lost 2 bases and 0 bases respectively, with 7 bases between them. The germline gives CDR1 LGHDT, CDR2 YNNKEL (reference sequence). CDR3 length: 15 amino acids. The CDR3 protein is CASSQTVATNEKLFF. As DNA, the CDR3 is TGTGCCAGCAGCCAAACGGTTGCAACTAATGAAAAACTGTTTTTT. The whole variable domain, filled in from reference TRBV3-1 and TRBJ1-4, reads DTAVSQTPKYLVTQMGNDKSIKCEQNLGHDTMYWYKQDSKKFLKIMFSYNNKELIINETVPNRFSPKSPDKAHLNLHINSLELGDSAVYFCASSQTVATNEKLFFGSGTQLSVL.

On this clonotype: One end of the junction varies from germline; a read error may be responsible. The J gene is TRBJ2-1, the V gene TRBV6-2 or TRBV6-3; D might be TRBD1 or TRBD2, each matching 5 bases. The CDR3 totals 14 residues. Germline V CDR1 and CDR2: MNHEY, SVGEGT. CDR3 loop: CASSYGGASYEQLF. The CDR3 nucleotides read TGTGCCAGCAGTTACGGGGGAGCGAGCTATGAGCAGCTCTTC.

The chain is built from TRBV7-3 and TRBJ2-7, with D possibly TRBD1 on 6 matching bases. Germline values: CDR1 SGHTA, CDR2 FQGTGA. The CDR3 spans 16 residues. The V end lost 5 bases, the J end lost 2 bases, and 19 bases lay between the germline ends. CDR3 DNA sequence: TGTGCCAGCAGCCAACGCCCGGGACAAGGGGCCTACGAGCAGTACTTC. As protein: CASSQRPGQGAYEQYF.

The CDR3 region is CASHKTGGAIIETQYF. Here the CDR3 DNA reads TGTGCCAGTCACAAGACAGGGGGCGCGATAATCGAGACCCAGTACTTC. The V and J genes are TRBV28 and TRBJ2-5; 10 positions match TRBD1. The CDR3 is made up of 16 amino acids. Looked up from germline, CDR1 is MDHEN and CDR2 is SYDVKM. V lost 9 bases and J lost 5; bases outside the gene matches: 15.

About this clonotype itself: A much larger clone differs from this one at a single base, so this may be a read error. The gene calls are TRBV6-6 and TRBJ2-2, with D unresolved. In germline, CDR1 is MNHNY, CDR2 SVGAGI (reference sequence). CDR3 length equals 13 residues. In nucleotides, the CDR3 is TGTACCAGCAGTTATTTTGGGACCGGGGAGCTGTTTTTT. Amino acids: CTSSYFGTGELFF.

V and J are TRBV7-2 and TRBJ2-4; weak D call: TRBD1 (6 bases). The CDR3 is made up of 17 amino acids. V lost 1 base to trimming and J lost 5 bases, with 18 bases between them. Germline CDR1 SGHTA, CDR2 FQGNSA. The CDR3 here is CASSLDFSGTRQNIQYF. Here the CDR3 DNA reads TGTGCCAGCAGCTTAGATTTTTCAGGGACACGCCAAAACATTCAGTACTTC.

The chain recombines TRBV7-2 with TRBJ2-5; 10 bases are a match to TRBD2. The V segment lost 4 bases and the J segment 7 bases; nucleotides outside the gene matches: 9. Germline V gives CDR1 SGHTA, CDR2 FQGNSA. The CDR3 consists of 15 residues. The CDR3: CASSSQRGGPGTQYF. Written as DNA, the CDR3 is TGTGCCAGCAGCTCTCAGCGGGGGGGACCGGGGACCCAGTACTTC.

This chain joins TRBV2 and TRBJ2-1; 7 bases are shared with TRBD1. Germline V gives CDR1 SNHLY, CDR2 FYNNEI. Losses at the gene ends were 5 bases for V and 0 bases for J; bases not matched to a gene: 4. This CDR3 is 15 amino acids long. CDR3 nucleotides: TGTGCCAGCAGTAGGACAGGCGCCTCCTACAATGAGCAGTTCTTC. Protein sequence: CASSRTGASYNEQFF.

This clonotype has just a few counts. The chain recombines TRBV20-1 with TRBJ2-7; 9 nucleotides agree with TRBD2. The CDR3 contains 14 residues. V shed 6 bases and J 3 bases; nucleotides not matched to a gene: 9. CDR1 and CDR2 (germline): DFQATT, SNEGSKA (reference sequence). This chain's CDR3 is CSATRGAGGYEQYF. CDR3 nucleotide sequence: TGCAGTGCAACCCGGGGAGCGGGGGGCTACGAGCAGTACTTC.

This clonotype has a count of ten or more. The chain links TRBV7-9 to TRBJ2-4; 9 nucleotides agree with TRBD1. The germline V gene encodes CDR1 SEHNR and CDR2 FQNEAQ (reference sequence). The CDR3 has 14 residues. With 4 bases clipped from V and 6 bases from J, the junction kept 4 bases outside the gene matches. The CDR3 nucleotides are TGTGCCAGCAGCTCCACAGGGGGCGCAAACATTCAGTACTTC. Protein product: CASSSTGGANIQYF.

This chain joins TRBV9 and TRBJ2-5; 7 bases fit TRBD1. The last part of the DNA fits TRBJ2-7 better; the J call may be wrong. Germline values: CDR1 SGDLS, CDR2 YYNGEE. The CDR3 loop spans 14 amino acids. The CDR3 sequence: CASSVGQGRDEQYF. The CDR3 bases are TGTGCCAGCAGCGTAGGACAGGGCCGGGACGAGCAGTACTTC.

V gene TRBV9 combines with J gene TRBJ2-5; possible D gene TRBD2, 5 bases. Trimming pared 2 bases from V and 5 bases from J, leaving 16 bases between. Per germline, CDR1 SGDLS and CDR2 YYNGEE. This CDR3 has 15 amino acids. This CDR3 is CASSVTEGLGETQYF. CDR3 DNA sequence: TGTGCCAGCAGCGTCACAGAGGGTCTGGGGGAGACCCAGTACTTC.

This clonotype has only a few counts. V and J are TRBV4-3 and TRBJ2-1, with 7 bases matching TRBD2. The CDR3 consists of 18 residues. Germline V gene data show CDR1 as LGHNA and CDR2 as YSLEER. The junction had 8 bases not matched to a gene; V was cut back by 0 bases and J by 0 bases. CDR3 coding DNA: TGCGCCAGCAGCCAAGATTTGGCTAGCGGAAACTCCTACAATGAGCAGTTCTTC. The encoded protein is CASSQDLASGNSYNEQFF.

The chain is built from TRBV20-1 and TRBJ2-3; D is undetermined. V dropped 0 bases and J dropped 1 base, with 11 bases sitting between them. Germline assignment: CDR1 DFQATT and CDR2 SNEGSKA (reference sequence). The CDR3 covers 15 residues. As DNA, the CDR3 is TGCAGTGCTAGAGATTGGGCATACGGCACAGATACGCAGTATTTT. Encoded protein: CSARDWAYGTDTQYF.

The chain combines TRBV4-2 with TRBJ2-1, with a possible D match to TRBD2 (6 bases). Germline V gene sequence: CDR1 LGHNA, CDR2 YNFKEQ. Between the trimmed V and J ends, which lost 0 bases and 1 base, there was a span of 10 bases. CDR3 length: 16 amino acids. The CDR3 is CASSQEDRGSYNEQFF. CDR3 sequence (DNA): TGTGCCAGCAGCCAAGAGGACCGGGGGTCCTACAATGAGCAGTTCTTC.

There are a few counts of this clonotype. J is TRBJ1-4 and V is TRBV27; D uncertain. Germline CDR1 reads MNHEY; CDR2 reads SMNVEV (reference sequence). CDR3 length: 16 residues. V was cut by 4 bases and J by 1 base, with 13 bases left in between. CDR3 in amino acids: CASSWGGGLTNEKLFF. In DNA form, the CDR3 reads TGTGCCAGCAGTTGGGGTGGAGGGTTAACTAATGAAAAACTGTTTTTT.

The V gene is TRBV18, the J gene TRBJ1-2, with 7 nucleotides matching TRBD1. Germline V gives CDR1 KGHSH, CDR2 LQKENI. Trimming removed 1 base from V and 8 bases from J; junction bases left unmatched: 13. The CDR3 sequence is 16 residues long. The CDR3 coding sequence is TGTGCCAGCTCACCACGGGACAGCGCCCGGGGATCGGGCTACACCTTC. This translates into CASSPRDSARGSGYTF.

The chain links TRBV20-1 to TRBJ2-7; 8 bases fit TRBD2. The germline V gene has CDR1 DFQATT and CDR2 SNEGSKA (reference sequence). This CDR3 has 15 residues. With V trimmed by 2 bases and J by 0 bases, 6 bases remained unmatched. CDR3 bases: TGCAGTGCTAGAACTAATAGCGGGAACTCCTACGAGCAGTACTTC. It codes for CSARTNSGNSYEQYF.

This clonotype was found a few times. One junction end does not reproduce the germline sequence, and a read error may be involved. V and J are TRBV12-3 or TRBV12-4 and TRBJ2-2; 7 bases map to TRBD1. The CDR3 length is 14 residues. This CDR3 is CASSYQGDTGELFF. The CDR3 bases are TGTGCCAGCAGTTACCAGGGGGACACCGGGGAGCTATTTTTT.

This clonotype was found a few times. The chain links TRBV29-1 to TRBJ2-5, with 8 positions matching TRBD2. The J call is in doubt because the DNA end fits TRBJ2-1 better. CDR1 is SQVTM, CDR2 ANQGSEA, per germline. This CDR3 is 14 amino acids long. The CDR3 DNA follows: TGCAGCGCCGTGCGCGGGGGGCGAAACAATGAGCAGTTCTTC. Protein sequence: CSAVRGGRNNEQFF.

The chain employs TRBV7-8 and TRBJ1-1, with 7 bases lining up with TRBD1. The V segment lost 5 bases and the J segment 0 bases; nucleotides outside the gene matches: 3. This CDR3 has 14 residues. Per the germline V gene, CDR1 is SGHVS and CDR2 is FQNEAQ. CDR3 loop: CASSATGMNTEAFF. CDR3 nucleotides: TGTGCCAGCAGCGCGACAGGGATGAACACTGAAGCTTTCTTT.

The genes are TRBV20-1 and TRBJ2-5; 11 nucleotides line up with TRBD2. Looked up from germline, CDR1 is DFQATT and CDR2 is SNEGSKA (reference sequence). This CDR3 region has 14 residues. Trimming at V came to 4 bases and at J to 4 bases, leaving 5 bases not matched to a gene. The CDR3 bases are TGCAGTGCTACTAGCGGGGGGTGGAGAGAGACCCAGTACTTC. It translates to CSATSGGWRETQYF.

J is TRBJ1-1 and V is TRBV6-2 or TRBV6-3, with 10 bases identical to TRBD1. From germline, CDR1 is MNHEY and CDR2 SVGEGT. V shed 5 bases, J shed 7 bases, and the junction held 10 bases outside the gene matches. This CDR3 contains 15 residues. The CDR3 protein is CASSPRRDRGYEAFF. CDR3 in DNA: TGTGCCAGCAGTCCTCGCCGGGACAGGGGTTATGAAGCTTTCTTT.

This chain connects TRBV28 to TRBJ2-7; 9 positions match TRBD1. Per the germline V gene, CDR1 is MDHEN and CDR2 is SYDVKM. Trimming cost V 3 bases and J 4 bases; bases outside gene matches: 10. CDR3 length equals 16 residues. CDR3 in DNA: TGTGCCAGCAGTTTGTCAAGTCGGACAGGGGAGTACGAGCAGTACTTC. It encodes CASSLSSRTGEYEQYF.

This clonotype has ten or more counts. This rearrangement joins TRBV6-6 to TRBJ1-2, with TRBD1 matching 10 bases. The CDR3 is made up of 13 amino acids. From germline, CDR1 is MNHNY and CDR2 SVGAGI (reference sequence). Unmatched junction bases numbered 3, after V lost 8 bases and J lost 3 bases. The CDR3 DNA reads as TGTGCCAGCTCCGGGACAGGGGACTATGGCTACACCTTC. It encodes CASSGTGDYGYTF.

This clonotype was observed at least ten times. V and J are TRBV29-1 and TRBJ2-7; 9 nucleotides match TRBD2. The junction had 2 bases not matched to a gene; V was cut back by 4 bases and J by 1 base. CDR1 is SQVTM, CDR2 ANQGSEA, per germline. This CDR3 is 13 amino acids long. The CDR3 nucleotides read TGCAGCGTTGTCCTAGCGGGGTCCTACGAGCAGTACTTC. Translating gives CSVVLAGSYEQYF.